These 25 T cell receptor beta chains share one sample of origin, sequenced in a study of T cell repertoires in ileal Crohn's disease. Generated by immunoSEQ multiplex PCR, the TCRdb table keeps only in-frame clones and is missing some. Among 3,000 to 4,000 clones listed, about 73% were seen once. Time point in this sample: neoterminal ileum biopsy at postoperative endoscopy, about 6 months after surgery. Sample: ileal tissue. The receptor source for this set is an adult with Crohn's disease.

V is TRBV4-3 and J is TRBJ1-2; 8 positions match TRBD1. This CDR3 has 14 residues. CDR1 is LGHNA, CDR2 YSLEER, per germline. V gave up 4 bases and J gave up 1 base; unmatched junction bases: 2. The CDR3 loop is CASSPDRGNYGYTF. The CDR3 bases are TGCGCCAGCAGCCCAGACAGGGGTAACTATGGCTACACCTTC.

The chain employs TRBV2 and TRBJ1-6; D remains unclear. CDR3 length equals 13 residues. V was clipped by 3 bases and J by 5 bases, with 5 bases between them. Per the germline V gene, CDR1 is SNHLY and CDR2 is FYNNEI. CDR3 sequence: CASSERDNSPLHF. Written as DNA, the CDR3 is TGTGCCAGCAGTGAGCGGGATAATTCACCCCTCCACTTT.

V is TRBV11-3 and J is TRBJ1-1, with D unclear. The CDR3 runs 15 residues. Germline CDR1 reads SGHNT; CDR2 reads YENEEA. Trimming left V 1 base short and J 4 bases short, with 13 bases between. The CDR3 loop reads CASSLGGQHITEAFF. In DNA form, the CDR3 reads TGTGCCAGCAGCTTAGGAGGGCAGCACATCACTGAAGCTTTCTTT.

This chain joins TRBV30 and TRBJ1-4; TRBD1 aligns across 9 bases. The germline V gene encodes CDR1 GTSNPN and CDR2 SVGIG (reference sequence). The V and J ends lost 6 bases and 0 bases, in that order; junction bases with no gene match: 14. The length of the CDR3 is 18 residues. The CDR3 spells CACTGTGTGRATNEKLFF. The CDR3 DNA reads as TGTGCCTGCACCGGAACCGGGACAGGGCGGGCAACTAATGAAAAACTGTTTTTT.

The chain combines TRBV2 with TRBJ1-2; TRBD1 aligns across 7 bases. The trim removed 4 bases at V and 5 bases at J, leaving 4 bases unmatched. The CDR3 consists of 13 residues. Germline V gene sequence: CDR1 SNHLY, CDR2 FYNNEI. The CDR3 bases are TGTGCCAGCAGTGTGCAGGGGGGATATGGCTACACCTTC. It specifies CASSVQGGYGYTF.

The rearrangement uses TRBV5-1 and TRBJ1-6, with a possible D match to TRBD1 (6 bases). The V and J ends lost 4 bases and 6 bases respectively, with 14 bases between them. The CDR3 is 15 residues long. CDR1 is SGHRS, CDR2 YFSETQ, per germline. CDR3 sequence: CASSPDGQINSPLHF. In DNA form, the CDR3 reads TGCGCCAGCAGCCCTGACGGACAGATTAATTCACCCCTCCACTTT.

This clone has more than one count but fewer than ten. The chain couples TRBV5-1 to TRBJ2-5; D ambiguous. Deletions cut 4 bases from V and 2 bases from J, with 15 bases between. Germline lookup yields CDR1 SGHRS and CDR2 YFSETQ. CDR3 size: 15 residues. This CDR3 is CASSLLTDGQETQYF. The DNA for the CDR3 is TGCGCCAGCAGCCTCCTGACTGACGGACAAGAGACCCAGTACTTC.

The rearrangement uses TRBV2 and TRBJ1-2; no reliable D call. The CDR3 sequence is 12 residues long. Per the germline V gene, CDR1 is SNHLY and CDR2 is FYNNEI. The V gene lost 7 bases and the J gene lost 4 bases, with 10 bases spanning the gap. The CDR3 nucleotides are TGTGCCAGCAAGGAGACGCTCTATGGCTACACCTTC. Its protein product is CASKETLYGYTF.

The chain uses TRBV2 and TRBJ2-2, with 10 bases fitting TRBD2. The CDR3 consists of 14 residues. V lost 3 bases to trimming and J lost 7 bases; unmatched junction nucleotides: 2. The germline gives CDR1 SNHLY, CDR2 FYNNEI. The CDR3 DNA follows: TGTGCCAGCAGTGAGACTAGCGGGTACGGGGAGCTGTTTTTT. This gives the protein CASSETSGYGELFF.

In its sample, this clone was seen once. This chain uses TRBV5-1 with TRBJ1-1, with 9 nucleotides matching TRBD1. The V and J ends lost 2 bases and 6 bases, in that order; junction bases with no gene match: 8. Germline V gene data show CDR1 as SGHRS and CDR2 as YFSETQ. This CDR3 is built from 15 residues. DNA for the CDR3: TGCGCCAGCAGCTTTTGGACAGGGGATAGGGCTGAAGCTTTCTTT. It yields the protein CASSFWTGDRAEAFF. Using reference TRBV5-1 and TRBJ1-1 for the parts outside the CDR3, the full variable domain is KAGVTQTPRYLIKTRGQQVTLSCSPISGHRSVSWYQQTPGQGLQFLFEYFSETQRNKGNFPGRFSGRQFSNSRSEMNVSTLELGDSALYLCASSFWTGDRAEAFFGQGTRLTVV.

The V gene is TRBV5-1, the J gene TRBJ2-1; 7 nucleotides agree with TRBD1. With 0 bases clipped from V and 0 bases from J, the junction kept 3 bases outside the gene matches. The CDR3 covers 16 residues. CDR1 and CDR2 (germline): SGHRS, YFSETQ. CDR3 DNA: TGCGCCAGCAGCTTGGGGGACAGCCTCTCCTACAATGAGCAGTTCTTC. It is translated as CASSLGDSLSYNEQFF.

Comments on this clone: The germline gene is not matched at one end of the junction; a read error may be the cause. The V and J genes are TRBV28 and TRBJ2-7; TRBD1 aligns across 12 bases. Looked up from germline, CDR1 is MDHEN and CDR2 is SYDVKM. CDR3 length: 12 amino acids. In DNA form, the CDR3 reads TGTGCCAGCAGCCCGGGACAGGGGGCGTTTTTATTC. This codes for CASSPGQGAFLF.

V and J are TRBV4-2 and TRBJ2-1; 7 bases are a match to TRBD1. V trimming: 4 bases; J trimming: 8 bases; junction bases outside the gene matches: 5. Germline CDR1 and CDR2: LGHNA and YNFKEQ. The CDR3 spans 13 residues. DNA of the CDR3: TGTGCCAGCAGCCTACAGGGGCGGGATGAGCAGTTCTTC. Residues: CASSLQGRDEQFF.

Only one count was recorded for this clone. The V gene is TRBV7-3, the J gene TRBJ2-3; 11 positions agree with TRBD2. Germline V gives CDR1 SGHTA, CDR2 FQGTGA. J gave up 0 bases and V 0 bases, and 5 bases lay outside the gene matches. CDR3 size: 18 residues. CDR3 nucleotides: TGTGCCAGCAGCTTAACCTATAGCGGGGGGGGTAGCACAGATACGCAGTATTTT. Translating it yields CASSLTYSGGGSTDTQYF.

Comment on this clone: The final CDR3 position lacks the conserved phenylalanine or tryptophan, pointing to a likely read error. The DNA is omitted, as the CDR3 cannot be located on it reliably, and the CDR3 follows TCRdb's listing. The chain couples TRBV6-5 to TRBJ1-4. Germline CDR1 and CDR2: MNHEY and SVGAGI. The CDR3 is 10 amino acids in total, end residues counted. CDR3 protein: CANPQRPAEL.

The rearrangement joins TRBV9 to TRBJ2-7; TRBD1 matches 7 bases. CDR1 is SGDLS, CDR2 YYNGEE, per germline. V lost 2 bases to trimming and J lost 0 bases; unmatched junction nucleotides: 2. The CDR3 runs to 14 residues. As DNA, the CDR3 is TGTGCCAGCAGCGTCACAGGGGTCTCCTACGAGCAGTACTTC. Translation: CASSVTGVSYEQYF.

V is TRBV6-6 and J is TRBJ1-1; 7 nucleotides line up with TRBD1. Germline assignment: CDR1 MNHNY and CDR2 SVGAGI (reference sequence). This CDR3 contains 15 residues. The trim removed 6 bases at V and 0 bases at J, leaving 7 bases unmatched. The CDR3 reads CASRPSTGVNTEAFF. CDR3 sequence (DNA): TGTGCCAGCAGGCCTTCTACAGGGGTGAACACTGAAGCTTTCTTT.

The table lists this clone with a few counts. One junction end does not reproduce the germline sequence, and a read error may be involved. The chain uses TRBV7-7 and TRBJ2-5; TRBD2 aligns across 7 bases. The CDR3 consists of 14 residues. Germline V gives CDR1 SSHAT, CDR2 FNYEAQ (reference sequence). This chain's CDR3 is CASSLGLVDETQYF. The CDR3 DNA is TGTGCTAGCAGCCTAGGACTAGTTGATGAGACCCAGTACTTC.

This clone was seen only once. The chain couples TRBV19 to TRBJ2-2; D ambiguous. Germline assignment: CDR1 LNHDA and CDR2 SQIVND (reference sequence). The CDR3 runs 12 residues. V was shortened by 7 bases and J by 6 bases, with 9 bases between the two germline ends. CDR3 region: CASTLFPGELFF. In DNA form, the CDR3 reads TGTGCCAGTACCCTCTTCCCCGGGGAGCTGTTTTTT. Supplemented by reference TRBV19 and TRBJ2-2, the full variable domain reads DGGITQSPKYLFRKEGQNVTLSCEQNLNHDAMYWYRQDPGQGLRLIYYSQIVNDFQKGDIAEGYSVSREKKESFPLTVTSAQKNPTAFYLCASTLFPGELFFGEGSRLTVL.

The chain recombines TRBV10-3 with TRBJ1-5, with D possibly TRBD1 on 5 matching bases. CDR3 size: 15 residues. Trimming removed 3 bases at V and 0 bases at J, with 9 bases between. Germline loops: CDR1 ENHRY, CDR2 SYGVKD. The CDR3 region is CAISEGAISNQPQHF. The DNA of the CDR3 is TGTGCCATCAGTGAAGGGGCTATTAGCAATCAGCCCCAGCATTTT.

The chain joins TRBV4-1 to TRBJ2-3, with 11 bases fitting TRBD2. The junction had 5 bases not matched to a gene; V was cut back by 0 bases and J by 3 bases. The CDR3 is 17 residues long. Germline V gene data show CDR1 as MGHRA and CDR2 as YSYEKL. The CDR3 DNA reads as TGCGCCAGCAGCCAAGAGGCTAGCGGGGGGAGGACAGATACGCAGTATTTT. Amino acids: CASSQEASGGRTDTQYF.

The sample holds a few counts of this clone. The genes are TRBV5-1 and TRBJ2-6; D unresolved. Germline loops: CDR1 SGHRS, CDR2 YFSETQ. CDR3 length: 16 amino acids. The V end was cut by 0 bases, the J end by 2 bases, with 9 bases between. CDR3 region: CASSLGVSAGANVLTF. DNA for the CDR3: TGCGCCAGCAGCTTGGGAGTTTCGGCTGGGGCCAACGTCCTGACTTTC.

The chain uses TRBV28 and TRBJ2-7; 9 bases fit TRBD1. J was trimmed by 6 bases and V by 4 bases; bases with no gene match: 10. The CDR3 extends over 15 amino acids. Germline-derived CDR1 and CDR2 are MDHEN and SYDVKM. CDR3 sequence (DNA): TGTGCCAGCAGTTCCTCCGGGACAGGGTTTCGCGAGCAGTACTTC. It codes for CASSSSGTGFREQYF. The full variable domain, with the rest looked up from reference TRBV28 and TRBJ2-7, is DVKVTQSSRYLVKRTGEKVFLECVQDMDHENMFWYRQDPGLGLRLIYFSYDVKMKEKGDIPEGYSVSREKKERFSLILESASTNQTSMYLCASSSSGTGFREQYFGPGTRLTVT.

This chain connects TRBV4-3 to TRBJ1-6; 7 bases map to TRBD1. Germline-derived CDR1 and CDR2 are LGHNA and YSLEER. Trimming at V came to 4 bases and at J to 9 bases, leaving 9 bases not matched to a gene. There are 15 residues in the CDR3. The CDR3 coding sequence is TGCGCCAGCAGCCTTGCGACAGGGCATAGTTCACCCCTCCACTTT. Amino acid sequence: CASSLATGHSSPLHF.

The V gene is TRBV30, the J gene TRBJ2-3; TRBD2 matches at 8 bases. J was trimmed by 8 bases and V by 7 bases; bases with no gene match: 11. The CDR3 totals 13 residues. Germline V CDR1 and CDR2: GTSNPN, SVGIG (reference sequence). The DNA for the CDR3 is TGTGCCTCGTATTCCGGACTAGCCGTTACGCAGTATTTT. Translating gives CASYSGLAVTQYF.